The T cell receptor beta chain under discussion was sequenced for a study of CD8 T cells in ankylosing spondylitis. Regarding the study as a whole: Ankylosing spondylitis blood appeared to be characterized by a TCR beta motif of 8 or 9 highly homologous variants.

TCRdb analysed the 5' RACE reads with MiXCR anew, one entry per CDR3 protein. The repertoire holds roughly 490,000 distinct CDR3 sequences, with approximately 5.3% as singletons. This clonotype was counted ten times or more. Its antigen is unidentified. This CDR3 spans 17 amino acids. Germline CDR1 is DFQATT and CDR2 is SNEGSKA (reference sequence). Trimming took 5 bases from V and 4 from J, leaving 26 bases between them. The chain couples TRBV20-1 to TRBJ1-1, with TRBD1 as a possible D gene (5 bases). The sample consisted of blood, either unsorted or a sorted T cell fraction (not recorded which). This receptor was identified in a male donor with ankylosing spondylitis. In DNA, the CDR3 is TGCAGTGCTCCCTCGGACCTGATGCTCTCGGGGGTCACTGAAGCTTTCTTT. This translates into CSAPSDLMLSGVTEAFF.